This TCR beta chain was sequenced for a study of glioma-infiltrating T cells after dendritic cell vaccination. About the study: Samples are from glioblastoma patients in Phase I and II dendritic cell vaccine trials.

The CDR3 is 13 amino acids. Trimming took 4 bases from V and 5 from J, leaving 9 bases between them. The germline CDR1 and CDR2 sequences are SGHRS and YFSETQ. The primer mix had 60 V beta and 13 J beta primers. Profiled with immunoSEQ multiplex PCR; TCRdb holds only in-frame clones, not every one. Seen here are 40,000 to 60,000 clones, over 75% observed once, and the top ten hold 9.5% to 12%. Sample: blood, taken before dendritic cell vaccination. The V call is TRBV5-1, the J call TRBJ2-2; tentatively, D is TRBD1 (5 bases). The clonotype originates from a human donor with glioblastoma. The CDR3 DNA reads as TGCGCCAGCAGCCACCAGGGAACCGGGGAGCTGTTTTTT. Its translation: CASSHQGTGELFF. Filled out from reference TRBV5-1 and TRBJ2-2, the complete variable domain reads KAGVTQTPRYLIKTRGQQVTLSCSPISGHRSVSWYQQTPGQGLQFLFEYFSETQRNKGNFPGRFSGRQFSNSRSEMNVSTLELGDSALYLCASSHQGTGELFFGEGSRLTVL.